The rows below give T cell receptor beta chains drawn from one sample of a study of chemoradiotherapy in HPV16-positive cancers. The assay was immunoSEQ multiplex PCR, and TCRdb's table has in-frame clones only and misses some. This table has about 5,000 clones, around 80% appearing once. The sample here was taken from a patient who underwent chemoradiotherapy. Receptors were obtained from a human donor with HPV-associated anogenital cancer. The CDR3 runs from the conserved cysteine through the conserved F or W. The order of the fields is J gene, V gene, D gene, clone size, CDR3 protein, CDR3 DNA. The D gene is left open where the match is weak. Rows give clone size only sometimes, using once, few, many, or a class for an expanded clone.

J: TRBJ2-5
V: TRBV28
D: .
size: .
CDR3: CASSLGSTGQETQYF
DNA: TGTGCCAGCAGTTTAGGGTCTACAGGGCAAGAGACCCAGTACTTC

J: TRBJ2-7
V: TRBV21-1
D: .
size: .
CDR3: CASSKAEDRGSSSYEQYF
DNA: TGTGCCAGCAGCAAAGCGGAAGACAGGGGTTCGAGCTCCTACGAGCAGTACTTC

J: TRBJ2-3
V: TRBV9
D: .
size: .
CDR3: CASSAVNIRADTQYF
DNA: TGTGCCAGCAGCGCCGTTAATATCCGTGCAGATACGCAGTATTTT

J: TRBJ2-7
V: TRBV5-4
D: TRBD1
size: .
CDR3: CASSSPQGGLYEQYF
DNA: TGTGCCAGCAGCTCTCCACAGGGGGGCCTCTACGAGCAGTACTTC

J: TRBJ2-7
V: TRBV14
D: .
size: .
CDR3: CASSQVPGTKGYYEQYF
DNA: TGTGCCAGCAGCCAAGTCCCCGGGACAAAAGGGTACTACGAGCAGTACTTC

J: TRBJ2-5
V: TRBV28
D: TRBD1
size: once
CDR3: CASSPSGTGGEETQYF
DNA: TGTGCCAGCAGCCCCTCCGGGACAGGGGGAGAAGAGACCCAGTACTTC

J: TRBJ2-1
V: TRBV5-6
D: TRBD2
size: once
CDR3: CASSLGLAVYNEQFF
DNA: TGTGCCAGCAGCTTGGGACTAGCGGTTTACAATGAGCAGTTCTTC

J: TRBJ1-1
V: TRBV7-6
D: .
size: .
CDR3: CASSFRQSYEAFF
DNA: TGTGCCAGCAGCTTTCGACAGTCCTATGAAGCTTTCTTT

J: TRBJ2-7
V: TRBV5-8
D: .
size: .
CDR3: CASSRPLRTSYEQYF
DNA: TGTGCCAGCAGCCGCCCCCTACGGACAAGCTACGAGCAGTACTTC

J: TRBJ1-1
V: TRBV2
D: .
size: .
CDR3: CASSGLNTEAFF
DNA: TGTGCCAGCAGTGGCTTGAACACTGAAGCTTTCTTT

J: TRBJ2-7
V: TRBV29-1
D: TRBD1
size: .
CDR3: CSVVETGFREQYF
DNA: TGCAGCGTTGTTGAGACAGGGTTTCGCGAGCAGTACTTC

J: TRBJ2-5
V: TRBV15
D: TRBD2
size: .
CDR3: CATSRDRRAGGPETQYF
DNA: TGTGCCACCAGCAGAGATCGGAGAGCGGGAGGGCCGGAGACCCAGTACTTC

J: TRBJ2-7
V: TRBV19
D: TRBD2
size: .
CDR3: CASSAQGTSGSYEQYF
DNA: TGTGCCAGTAGTGCGCAAGGGACTAGCGGGAGTTACGAGCAGTACTTC

J: TRBJ1-6
V: TRBV4-1
D: .
size: .
CDR3: CASSQEAGSSSPLHF
DNA: TGCGCCAGCAGCCAAGAGGCAGGGAGCTCTTCACCCCTCCACTTT

J: TRBJ2-7
V: TRBV7-2
D: TRBD2
size: .
CDR3: CASSSPGTSVSYEQYF
DNA: TGTGCCAGCAGCAGTCCAGGGACTAGCGTTTCCTACGAGCAGTACTTC

J: TRBJ2-1
V: TRBV9
D: TRBD2
size: .
CDR3: CASSVGTSGRGEQFF
DNA: TGTGCCAGCAGCGTAGGGACTAGCGGGAGGGGAGAGCAGTTCTTC

J: TRBJ1-5
V: TRBV10-2
D: .
size: .
CDR3: CASSESREYPPQHF
DNA: TGCGCCAGCAGTGAGTCACGGGAGTATCCGCCCCAGCATTTT

J: TRBJ1-3
V: TRBV25-1
D: .
size: .
CDR3: CASSIQGGNTIYF
DNA: TGTGCCAGCAGTATCCAGGGAGGAAACACCATATATTTT

J: TRBJ2-5
V: TRBV11-2
D: .
size: .
CDR3: CASSFGGGQLGVKGTQYF
DNA: TGTGCCAGCAGCTTCGGTGGTGGCCAGCTGGGGGTCAAAGGGACCCAGTACTTC

J: TRBJ2-1
V: TRBV11-3
D: .
size: .
CDR3: CASSLVWTNYRNEQFF
DNA: TGTGCCAGCAGCTTAGTATGGACAAACTACAGGAATGAGCAGTTCTTC

J: TRBJ1-1
V: TRBV4-3
D: TRBD1
size: .
CDR3: CASSQEATGVSNTEAFF
DNA: TGCGCCAGCAGCCAAGAAGCGACAGGGGTATCGAACACTGAAGCTTTCTTT

J: TRBJ2-2
V: TRBV19
D: .
size: .
CDR3: CASSIARGGTGELFF
DNA: TGTGCCAGTAGTATAGCCCGAGGAGGCACCGGGGAGCTGTTTTTT

J: TRBJ1-2
V: TRBV29-1
D: .
size: .
CDR3: CSVEYGGYTF
DNA: TGCAGCGTTGAATATGGTGGCTACACCTTC

J: TRBJ2-5
V: TRBV19
D: .
size: .
CDR3: CASSIGVRETQYF
DNA: TGTGCCAGTAGTATCGGTGTTCGGGAGACCCAGTACTTC

J: TRBJ1-6
V: TRBV15
D: TRBD1
size: .
CDR3: CATSRATGMSYNSPLHF
DNA: TGTGCCACCAGCAGAGCGACAGGGATGTCCTATAATTCACCCCTCCACTTT

J: TRBJ2-3
V: TRBV15
D: .
size: .
CDR3: CATSRDRGGPTDTQYF
DNA: TGTGCCACCAGCAGAGATCGTGGCGGACCAACAGATACGCAGTATTTT

J: TRBJ1-2
V: TRBV11-2
D: .
size: .
CDR3: CASNQGANYGYTF
DNA: TGTGCCAGCAATCAAGGCGCTAACTATGGCTACACCTTC

J: TRBJ2-3
V: TRBV19
D: TRBD2
size: .
CDR3: CASTNGGRLAGIDTQYF
DNA: TGTGCCAGTACCAATGGGGGGCGACTAGCGGGTATAGATACGCAGTATTTT

J: TRBJ2-3
V: TRBV7-9
D: .
size: .
CDR3: CASSLSTDTQYF
DNA: TGTGCCAGCAGCCTAAGCACAGATACGCAGTATTTT

J: TRBJ2-7
V: TRBV18
D: .
size: .
CDR3: CASSPAIRDNEQYF
DNA: TGTGCCAGCTCACCAGCTATCAGGGACAACGAGCAGTACTTC

J: TRBJ2-5
V: TRBV10-2
D: .
size: .
CDR3: CASSETRGQQETQYF
DNA: TGCGCCAGCAGTGAGACGCGGGGTCAACAAGAGACCCAGTACTTC

J: TRBJ2-3
V: TRBV11-2
D: .
size: once
CDR3: CASSLYAGWTDTQYF
DNA: TGTGCCAGCAGCTTATATGCAGGGTGGACAGATACGCAGTATTTT

J: TRBJ2-1
V: TRBV7-2
D: TRBD2
size: .
CDR3: CASSPSGGREQFF
DNA: TGTGCCAGCAGCCCTAGCGGGGGCCGTGAGCAGTTCTTC

J: TRBJ1-2
V: TRBV4-1
D: .
size: .
CDR3: CASSQRRNRENPHYGYTF
DNA: TGCGCCAGCAGCCAACGACGCAACAGGGAAAATCCCCACTATGGCTACACCTTC

J: TRBJ1-1
V: TRBV6-5
D: TRBD1
size: .
CDR3: CASTGTGEGITEAFF
DNA: TGTGCCAGCACCGGAACAGGGGAAGGGATCACTGAAGCTTTCTTT

J: TRBJ2-1
V: TRBV13
D: .
size: .
CDR3: CASSPGGNSYNEQFF
DNA: TGTGCCAGCAGCCCCGGGGGAAACTCCTACAATGAGCAGTTCTTC